These 4 T cell receptor beta chains were sequenced from one sample in a study of OX40 agonist ivuxolimab in advanced cancers. Profiled with immunoSEQ multiplex PCR; TCRdb holds only in-frame clones, not every one. Of about 41,000 clones in the sample, 87% are singletons; the top ten hold roughly 40%. The sequenced sample was CD4+ or CD8+ T cells sorted from blood, obtained in a trial of the OX40 agonist ivuxolimab. The origin of the receptors is an adult with an advanced solid tumor such as melanoma, head and neck, liver or kidney cancer.

The V call is TRBV18, the J call TRBJ2-5; D tentatively fits TRBD1 or TRBD2 (5 bases each). The CDR3 runs to 14 residues. V lost 3 bases, J lost 5 bases, and 13 bases lay in between. CDR1 and CDR2 (germline): KGHSH, LQKENI. The CDR3 loop is CASSPETRGETQYF. The CDR3 bases are TGTGCCAGCTCACCGGAAACTAGGGGCGAGACCCAGTACTTC.

The V and J genes are TRBV27 and TRBJ1-5, with D unclear. The germline gives CDR1 MNHEY, CDR2 SMNVEV (reference sequence). Trimming removed 3 bases from V and 2 bases from J, with 11 bases in between. The CDR3 covers 15 residues. The CDR3 reads CASSFRRDGNQPQHF. Here the CDR3 DNA reads TGTGCCAGCAGTTTCCGCCGTGACGGCAATCAGCCCCAGCATTTT.

This chain connects TRBV5-1 to TRBJ1-1, with a weak D call TRBD1 (5 bases). Germline V gene data show CDR1 as SGHRS and CDR2 as YFSETQ. The CDR3 consists of 15 residues. The ends were cut back, 4 bases at V and 1 base at J, with 14 bases in the middle. This CDR3 is CASSPGRGGNTEAFF. The CDR3 DNA sequence: TGCGCCAGCAGCCCTGGGCGGGGGGGGAACACTGAAGCTTTCTTT.

V gene TRBV2 combines with J gene TRBJ2-3, with TRBD2 identical over 10 bases. CDR1 SNHLY and CDR2 FYNNEI come from the germline V gene. Unmatched junction bases numbered 5, after V lost 2 bases and J lost 6 bases. CDR3 length equals 15 residues. The CDR3, as DNA: TGTGCCAGCAGTGAACTAGCGGGAGCTGGCGATACGCAGTATTTT. Translated: CASSELAGAGDTQYF.